This TCR beta chain was sequenced during a study of blood T cell repertoires in COVID-19 (dated by TCRdb to about 2020). About the full investigation: The collaborator samples originated in the United States, Italy and Spain and spanned the acute and convalescent phases of COVID-19. The prospective study material was composed of cDNA or gDNA derived from T cells, B-cell-depleted T cells, or PBMCs. The dataset comprised deeply sampled blood TCRbeta repertoires from subjects exposed to, actively infected with, or recovered from COVID-19. A freely available public database, intended as a resource for researchers studying the immune response to SARS-CoV-2, is where the repertoires were released. The samples were drawn from two sources: the first 160 participants of the ongoing ImmuneRACE study, and 1,254 subjects contributed by 6 global collaborators. Sample metadata almost always included a de-identified subject ID, COVID-19 status, age in years and sex. Where HLA class I and class II types were available, the types were taken from metadata supplied by the sample provider, not from assay-based typing. Here is what the overall study found, with its caveats: The quantity of clinical and demographic metadata differed by source and by participant and was supplied without curation.

Each collaborating institution followed its own protocols to collect whole blood in K2EDTA tubes. Collaborator samples were shipped for TCRbeta analysis as frozen whole blood, isolated PBMCs, or DNA extracted from either sample type. The V and J ends are trimmed by 6 bases and 3 bases, leaving 11 bases between them. CDR1 is given as SGHNT and CDR2 as YENEEA, both from the germline V gene. The CDR3 starts with the cysteine, ends with the phenylalanine, and has 13 residues. Only the CDR3 portion is preserved as DNA: 39 bases, with reading frame beginning at the first base. TCRbeta CDR3 regions were amplified from genomic DNA by means of the immunoSEQ Assay, a bias-controlled multiplex PCR. The source study handled its data this way. Within the assay, amplification of reference gene primers was used to estimate how many nucleated cells each sample contained. To quantify the absolute abundance of each unique TCRbeta CDR3 rearrangement, sequence reads were collapsed and filtered. For each sample, productive Simpson clonality was calculated by taking the square root of Simpson's diversity index across productive rearrangements. In TCRdb, the immuneACCESS table is reduced to in-frame sequences with V and J assigned. These tables do not hold every clone; where another copy was compared, an unresolved V gene accounts for under half, and the others remain unexplained. The DNA was the basis for D and trimming; V, J and clone size are from that table. This sample comprises about 59,000 clones, approximately 78% of them detected only once. The ten largest clones add up to 10% to 15% of the sample.

Worth noting for this clone: What this receptor recognizes is not known. No base qualities exist here, and no much larger clone lies one base off it.

The sample comprised peripheral blood. The sequence joins TRBV11-3 to TRBJ1-2; the D gene lacks a confident call. The sequence was obtained from a man at least 80 years old with acute or convalescent COVID-19. The nucleotides are TGTGCCAGCAGTCCCAGGCGGGACTATGGCTACACCTTC. Its coded protein is CASSPRRDYGYTF.